Each of the 17 T cell receptor beta chains below was sequenced from the same sample in a study of T cells in Graves' hyperthyroidism and ophthalmopathy. The CDR3 regions of TCR beta were amplified from RNA transcripts. RT-PCR in the first round (using the HTBI primer set) targeted the TCR CDR3. TCRdb passed the multiplex PCR reads through MiXCR, listing each CDR3 protein once. The sample contains about 55,000 distinct CDR3 sequences, roughly 58% of which appear only once. Sequenced material: blood. These receptor sequences come from a woman aged 55-70 years with Graves' ophthalmopathy.

This clonotype was observed a few times. The chain recombines TRBV30 with TRBJ1-5; 10 nucleotides line up with TRBD1. Losses at the gene ends were 4 bases for V and 6 bases for J; bases not matched to a gene: 6. Germline lookup yields CDR1 GTSNPN and CDR2 SVGIG (reference sequence). This CDR3 contains 14 residues. The CDR3: CAWTRQGAPQPQHF. The CDR3, as DNA: TGTGCCTGGACCCGACAGGGGGCGCCTCAGCCCCAGCATTTT.

This clonotype was seen ten or more times. The rearrangement joins TRBV7-3 to TRBJ2-2; tentatively, D is TRBD2 (6 bases). The germline CDR1 and CDR2 sequences are SGHTA and FQGTGA. Trimming left V 1 base short and J 6 bases short, with 9 bases between. This CDR3 region has 14 residues. CDR3 protein: CASSLIGGSGELFF. As DNA, the CDR3 is TGTGCCAGCAGCTTAATCGGGGGTTCCGGGGAGCTGTTTTTT.

In DNA, the CDR3 is TGCAGCGTCGCACTAGCGGCTAGCTCCTACAATGAGCAGTTCTTC. Protein sequence: CSVALAASSYNEQFF. J is TRBJ2-1 and V is TRBV29-1; TRBD2 agrees at 8 bases. Germline CDR1 and CDR2: SQVTM and ANQGSEA. J was trimmed by 0 bases and V by 6 bases; bases with no gene match: 7. CDR3 length: 15 amino acids.

This clonotype was detected ten times or more. J is TRBJ2-3 and V is TRBV11-2, with D perhaps being TRBD1 or TRBD2 (5 bases each). The CDR3 has 14 residues. V was clipped by 4 bases and J by 5 bases, with 13 bases between them. Germline CDR1 is SGHAT and CDR2 is FQNNGV. DNA of the CDR3: TGTGCCAGCAGCTGGGGGACCCGCGTAGATACGCAGTATTTT. Protein sequence: CASSWGTRVDTQYF.

This clonotype appeared a few times. The junction departs from germline at one end; a sequencing error may be responsible. The gene calls are TRBV20-1 and TRBJ1-6, with 9 bases lining up with TRBD1. CDR1 and CDR2 (germline): DFQATT, SNEGSKA (reference sequence). The length of the CDR3 is 14 residues. The CDR3 here is CSVRRDRESSPLHF. As DNA, the CDR3 is TGCAGTGTTAGAAGGGACAGGGAGAGTTCACCCCTCCACTTT.

The chain couples TRBV7-2 to TRBJ2-7; D possibly corresponds to TRBD2 (5 bases). In germline, CDR1 is SGHTA, CDR2 FQGNSA. The CDR3 has 15 residues. Trimming took 0 bases from V and 5 from J, leaving 14 bases between them. The CDR3 DNA is TGTGCCAGCAGCTTAGCCCGACTATCAACTAACGAGCAGTACTTC. It translates to CASSLARLSTNEQYF. The full variable domain, completed using reference TRBV7-2 and TRBJ2-7, is GAGVSQSPSNKVTEKGKDVELRCDPISGHTALYWYRQSLGQGLEFLIYFQGNSAPDKSGLPSDRFSAERTGGSVSTLTIQRTQQEDSAVYLCASSLARLSTNEQYFGPGTRLTVT.

In the case of this clonotype: Germline and junction disagree at one end, which may indicate a read error. The chain has TRBV15 and TRBJ2-3, with no clear D. Germline CDR1 is LNHNV and CDR2 is YYDKDF (reference sequence). The CDR3 contains 11 residues. The CDR3 region has the DNA TGTGCCACCAGCAGCGGCGGTACGCGGCATTTT. Translated, it gives CATSSGGTRHF. The full variable domain, rest sourced from reference TRBV15 and TRBJ2-3, is DAMVIQNPRYQVTQFGKPVTLSCSQTLNHNVMYWYQQKSSQAPKLLFHYYDKDFNNEADTPDNFQSRRPNTSFCFLDIRSPGLGDTAMYLCATSSGGTRHFGPGTRLTVL.

This clonotype was recorded once. The CDR3 does not close with the conserved phenylalanine or tryptophan, likely indicating a read error. The DNA is omitted, as the CDR3 cannot be located on it reliably, and the CDR3 follows TCRdb's listing. The chain uses TRBV6-1 and TRBJ2-5; TRBD1 reflects the table's D call only, with no check against the DNA. The CDR3 adds up to 11 amino acids, both ends counted. Per germline, CDR1 MNHNS and CDR2 SASEGT. This CDR3 reads CASSEEGREDY.

This clonotype has a count of ten or more. The chain links TRBV20-1 to TRBJ2-6, with D perhaps being TRBD1 or TRBD2 (5 bases each). This CDR3 has 16 amino acids. Trimming took off 0 bases at V and 0 bases at J, with 9 bases between the two ends. Germline loops: CDR1 DFQATT, CDR2 SNEGSKA (reference sequence). The CDR3 DNA is TGCAGTGCTAGAGATCATGGGGGCTCTGGGGCCAACGTCCTGACTTTC. This gives the protein CSARDHGGSGANVLTF.

There are many counts of this clonotype. The chain employs TRBV27 and TRBJ1-6; TRBD1 aligns across 7 bases. This CDR3 contains 16 residues. Unmatched junction bases numbered 8, after V lost 2 bases and J lost 7 bases. Germline values: CDR1 MNHEY, CDR2 SMNVEV (reference sequence). CDR3 region: CASSLHGTASNSPLHF. CDR3 sequence (DNA): TGTGCCAGCAGTTTACACGGGACAGCCTCAAATTCACCCCTCCACTTT.

There are many counts of this clonotype. The rearrangement links TRBV28 to TRBJ2-7; perhaps D is TRBD1 or TRBD2 (7 bases each). V shed 5 bases and J shed 7 bases, with 15 bases lying between them. Germline loops: CDR1 MDHEN, CDR2 SYDVKM. The CDR3 has 13 residues. CDR3 protein: CASSTGTAGEQYF. As DNA, the CDR3 is TGTGCCAGCAGTACGGGGACAGCGGGAGAGCAGTACTTC.

On this clonotype: This is likely a read error, given that the CDR3 carries no conserved phenylalanine or tryptophan at its end. The chain is built from TRBV29-1 and TRBJ1-1; D not certain. CDR1 and CDR2 from the germline V gene are SQVTM and ANQGSEA. This CDR3 spans 12 amino acids. The DNA of the CDR3 is TGCAGCGTTCGACCAAGTGACACTAAAGCTTTCATT. It specifies CSVRPSDTKAFI.

Of note for this clonotype: At one boundary the junction diverges from the germline segment, which might be a read error. The rearrangement uses TRBV6-6 and TRBJ2-2; 8 bases are shared with TRBD2. The CDR3 contains 9 residues. The germline V gene encodes CDR1 MNHNY and CDR2 SVGAGI (reference sequence). CDR3 amino acids: CASSGTSVF. CDR3 nucleotides: TGTGCCAGCAGTGGGACTAGTGTATTT.

The CDR3 nucleotides are TGCAGTGCTAGAGCCAAAGCGGGAGGAGTCTACGAGCAGTACTTC. It encodes CSARAKAGGVYEQYF. J is TRBJ2-7 and V is TRBV20-1; 9 bases map to TRBD2. The CDR3 is made up of 15 amino acids. The J segment lost 3 bases and the V segment lost 1 base, leaving 7 bases of the junction unmatched. Germline CDR1 and CDR2: DFQATT and SNEGSKA (reference sequence).

This clonotype has only one observation. The gene calls are TRBV7-2 and TRBJ2-5, with 11 bases fitting TRBD1. From germline, CDR1 is SGHTA and CDR2 FQGNSA. The CDR3 has 13 residues. V shed 4 bases and J 5 bases; nucleotides not matched to a gene: 0. DNA for the CDR3: TGTGCCAGCAGCTGGACAGGGGGCGAGACCCAGTACTTC. Protein: CASSWTGGETQYF. Using reference TRBV7-2 and TRBJ2-5 for the parts outside the CDR3, the full variable domain is GAGVSQSPSNKVTEKGKDVELRCDPISGHTALYWYRQSLGQGLEFLIYFQGNSAPDKSGLPSDRFSAERTGGSVSTLTIQRTQQEDSAVYLCASSWTGGETQYFGPGTRLLVL.

In this sample, this clonotype turned up many times. The chain carries TRBV24-1 and TRBJ2-1, with no clear D. CDR1 and CDR2 (germline): KGHDR, SFDVKD. V lost 1 base and J lost 0, with 9 bases in between. CDR3 length equals 16 residues. The CDR3 coding sequence is TGTGCCACCAGTGATTTTATGGCGAGCTCCTACAATGAGCAGTTCTTC. It yields the protein CATSDFMASSYNEQFF.

The rearrangement joins TRBV4-2 to TRBJ1-2, with D possibly TRBD1 on 6 matching bases. The germline V gene has CDR1 LGHNA and CDR2 YNFKEQ. Trimming removed 5 bases at V and 12 bases at J, with 25 bases between. This CDR3 is 15 amino acids long. This chain's CDR3 is CASSWGQGGNFGNTF. The DNA for the CDR3 is TGTGCCAGCAGCTGGGGCCAAGGGGGTAATTTCGGAAACACCTTC.